This T cell receptor (beta chain) stems from a study of monozygotic twins with inflammatory bowel disease. Study findings and constraints: Relative to healthy twins, IBD patients had fewer clonotypes in common with others, a gap that was especially apparent with disease activity.

TCRdb reworked the 5' RACE reads into one entry per CDR3 protein, no DNA. The sample's table shows about 210,000 distinct CDR3 sequences. The germline V gene encodes CDR1 SGHRS and CDR2 YFSETQ. CDR3 length: 16 residues. Turning to this clonotype: Its antigen is undetermined.

This TCR derives from a human donor with ulcerative colitis or Crohn's disease, or a healthy co-twin of an affected twin (not recorded which). The V and J genes are TRBV5-1 and TRBJ2-1; the D call of TRBD1 rests on TCRdb alone, since no DNA is present to check it. The sequencing input was blood. The CDR3 loop reads CASSLVVYIGGNEQFF.